Reported below is one TCR beta chain. This entry belongs to a study of T cell changes during pregnancy in multiple sclerosis. This table comes from immunoSEQ multiplex PCR, and its TCRdb copy is limited to in-frame clones, with some not included. The data hold tens of thousands of clones, with more than 70% observed a single time. Unmatched junction bases numbered 7, after V lost 3 bases and J lost 4 bases. Germline V CDR1 and CDR2: SGDLS, YYNGEE. This CDR3 has 16 amino acids. This TCR was sampled from a female donor with multiple sclerosis, enrolled in a pregnancy study. This chain joins TRBV9 and TRBJ2-3, with 11 bases fitting TRBD2. The sequenced sample was CD8+ T cells from peripheral blood mononuclear cells, obtained after pregnancy. CDR3 nucleotides: TGTGCCAGCAGCGCCATGACTAGCGGGGTGGCAGATACGCAGTATTTT. Its protein is CASSAMTSGVADTQYF.